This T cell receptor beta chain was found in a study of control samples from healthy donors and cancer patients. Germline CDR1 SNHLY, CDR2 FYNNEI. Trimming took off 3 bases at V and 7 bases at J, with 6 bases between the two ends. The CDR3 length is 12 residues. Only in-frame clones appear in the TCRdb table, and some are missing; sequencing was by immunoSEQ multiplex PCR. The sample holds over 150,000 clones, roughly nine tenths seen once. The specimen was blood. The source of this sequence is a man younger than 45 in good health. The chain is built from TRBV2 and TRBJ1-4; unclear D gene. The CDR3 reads CASSDSLEKLFF. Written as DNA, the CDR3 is TGTGCCAGCAGTGACAGTCTTGAAAAACTGTTTTTT. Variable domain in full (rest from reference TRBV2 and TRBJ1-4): EPEVTQTPSHQVTQMGQEVILRCVPISNHLYFYWYRQILGQKVEFLVSFYNNEISEKSEIFDDQFSVERPDGSNFTLKIRSTKLEDSAMYFCASSDSLEKLFFGSGTQLSVL.